This T cell receptor beta chain comes out of a study of blood T cell repertoires in COVID-19. The wider study: Both acute and convalescent COVID-19 samples were obtained from the United States, Italy and Spain. PBMCs, B-cell-depleted T cells, or T cells provided the cDNA or gDNA that made up the material.

As handled by the study authors: Reference gene primer amplification gave nucleated cell count estimates. Repertoires were generated with immunoSEQ multiplex PCR, while TCRdb's copy carries only in-frame clones and drops some. The V and J calls and the clone size are those of that table, but D and trimming were determined from the DNA. This sample has about 250,000 clones, with more than 65% found just once. Trimming stripped 0 bases from V and 12 bases from J, with 16 bases between. Germline values: CDR1 SGHRS, CDR2 YFSETQ. The CDR3 covers 15 residues. The specimen was peripheral blood. This receptor was obtained from a middle-aged woman with active or convalescent COVID-19. This chain joins TRBV5-1 and TRBJ2-6; D is perhaps TRBD1 (5 bases). DNA of the CDR3: TGCGCCAGCAGCTTGGCCGGCGGCGCTCAGGGCGTCCTGACTTTC. Its translation: CASSLAGGAQGVLTF.